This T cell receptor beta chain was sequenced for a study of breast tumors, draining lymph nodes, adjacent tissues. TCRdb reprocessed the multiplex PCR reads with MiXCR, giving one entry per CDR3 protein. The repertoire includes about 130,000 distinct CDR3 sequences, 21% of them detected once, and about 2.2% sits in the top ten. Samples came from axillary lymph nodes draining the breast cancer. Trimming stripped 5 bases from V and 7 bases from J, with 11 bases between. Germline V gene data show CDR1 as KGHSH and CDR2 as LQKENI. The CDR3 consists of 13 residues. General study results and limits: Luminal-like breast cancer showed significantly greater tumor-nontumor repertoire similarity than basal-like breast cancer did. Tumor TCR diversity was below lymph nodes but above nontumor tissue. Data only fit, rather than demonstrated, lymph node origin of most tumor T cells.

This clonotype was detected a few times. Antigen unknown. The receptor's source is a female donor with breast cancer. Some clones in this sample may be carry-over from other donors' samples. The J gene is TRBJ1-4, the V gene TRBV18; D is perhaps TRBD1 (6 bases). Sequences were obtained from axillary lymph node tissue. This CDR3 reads CASSEGGLEKLFF. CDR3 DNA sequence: TGTGCCAGCTCAGAAGGGGGACTTGAAAAACTGTTTTTT.